One sample yielded the 19 T cell receptor beta chains listed below, sequenced in a study of PD-L1 blockade in urothelial cancer. Produced via immunoSEQ multiplex PCR; TCRdb's table is partial and in-frame only. The sample carries about 45,000 clones, approximately 88% recorded once. The source material was PBMCs, sampled around atezolizumab (anti-PD-L1) treatment. These receptor sequences come from a man older than 75 with urothelial cancer.

This chain connects TRBV7-8 to TRBJ2-5; D remains unclear. V was cut by 1 base and J by 3 bases, with 9 bases left in between. This CDR3 region has 14 residues. Looked up from germline, CDR1 is SGHVS and CDR2 is FQNEAQ. CDR3 sequence: CASSLELPKETQYF. CDR3 DNA sequence: TGTGCCAGCAGCTTAGAACTACCTAAAGAGACCCAGTACTTC.

The DNA for the CDR3 is TGCGCCAGCAGCTCTTTTCCGGGACAGGGCGCAGATACGCAGTATTTT. Its protein is CASSSFPGQGADTQYF. The chain links TRBV5-1 to TRBJ2-3; the match to TRBD1 covers 9 bases. The CDR3 consists of 16 residues. Germline CDR1 reads SGHRS; CDR2 reads YFSETQ. J gave up 4 bases and V 3 bases, and 9 bases lay outside the gene matches.

The J gene is TRBJ1-2, the V gene TRBV11-2; D may be TRBD1 (5 bases). Trimming left V 8 bases short and J 0 bases short, with 16 bases between. This CDR3 has 15 residues. The V gene's germline CDR1 is SGHAT and CDR2 FQNNGV. The CDR3 sequence is CASASGGETNYGYTF. Here the CDR3 DNA reads TGTGCCAGCGCCTCTGGGGGGGAAACTAACTATGGCTACACCTTC. The full variable domain, its missing parts supplied by reference TRBV11-2 and TRBJ1-2, is EAGVAQSPRYKIIEKRQSVAFWCNPISGHATLYWYQQILGQGPKLLIQFQNNGVVDDSQLPKDRFSAERLKGVDSTLKIQPAKLEDSAVYLCASASGGETNYGYTFGSGTRLTVV.

This chain joins TRBV7-2 and TRBJ1-2; 8 bases agree with TRBD1. V shed 6 bases and J 4 bases; nucleotides not matched to a gene: 4. In germline, CDR1 is SGHTA, CDR2 FQGNSA. The CDR3 consists of 13 residues. The CDR3 DNA sequence: TGTGCCAGCAGATTCACAGGGGGCTATGGCTACACCTTC. Translating it yields CASRFTGGYGYTF.

The chain recombines TRBV6-5 with TRBJ1-4; no definite D call. Trimming removed 4 bases from V and 3 bases from J, with 6 bases in between. This CDR3 has 13 amino acids. Germline V gene lookup returns CDR1 MNHEY and CDR2 SVGAGI. CDR3 in DNA: TGTGCCAGCAGTTTGGGAGCTAATGAAAAACTGTTTTTT. This codes for CASSLGANEKLFF.

The chain couples TRBV30 to TRBJ1-2, with 9 bases identical to TRBD1. This CDR3 has 14 amino acids. The J segment lost 5 bases and the V segment lost 2 bases, leaving 6 bases of the junction unmatched. Looked up from germline, CDR1 is GTSNPN and CDR2 is SVGIG (reference sequence). The CDR3 DNA reads TGTGCCTGGAGTAAAACGGGACAGGGATATGGCTACACCTTC. Translating it yields CAWSKTGQGYGYTF.

The chain employs TRBV7-9 and TRBJ1-5; 9 bases agree with TRBD1. The CDR3 consists of 18 residues. Trimming cost V 4 bases and J 1 base; bases outside gene matches: 11. Germline V CDR1 and CDR2: SEHNR, FQNEAQ (reference sequence). CDR3: CASSSTWVQGASNQPQHF. CDR3 in DNA: TGTGCCAGCAGCTCAACTTGGGTACAGGGGGCCAGCAATCAGCCCCAGCATTTT.

The sample holds one count of this clone. The chain recombines TRBV19 with TRBJ2-2; the match to TRBD1 covers 10 bases. Germline V gene lookup returns CDR1 LNHDA and CDR2 SQIVND (reference sequence). The CDR3 runs to 15 residues. V lost 6 bases, J lost 4 bases, and 5 bases stayed unmatched. Here the CDR3 reads CASSGTGARTGELFF. The CDR3, as DNA: TGTGCCAGTAGCGGGACAGGGGCGCGCACCGGGGAGCTGTTTTTT.

CDR3 in DNA: TGTGCCAGCTCGCGGACAGGGGGCAGTGGCGGGGAGCTGTTTTTT. It yields the protein CASSRTGGSGGELFF. The chain links TRBV18 to TRBJ2-2; 11 bases match TRBD1. V was clipped by 6 bases and J by 7 bases; unmatched bases: 7. CDR1 is KGHSH and CDR2 is LQKENI in the germline V gene. There are 15 residues in the CDR3.

V is TRBV5-1 and J is TRBJ2-5; D remains ambiguous. Trimming removed 6 bases at V and 1 base at J, with 13 bases between. The CDR3 runs 14 residues. Germline V lookup: CDR1 SGHRS, CDR2 YFSETQ. For the CDR3, the DNA is TGCGCCAGCACCCCCAAGCCCCCCCAAGAGACCCAGTACTTC. Residues: CASTPKPPQETQYF. The full variable domain, with the rest looked up from reference TRBV5-1 and TRBJ2-5, is KAGVTQTPRYLIKTRGQQVTLSCSPISGHRSVSWYQQTPGQGLQFLFEYFSETQRNKGNFPGRFSGRQFSNSRSEMNVSTLELGDSALYLCASTPKPPQETQYFGPGTRLLVL.

This rearrangement joins TRBV9 to TRBJ2-2, with D maybe TRBD2 (5 bases). In germline, CDR1 is SGDLS, CDR2 YYNGEE. CDR3 length equals 15 residues. V was cut by 1 base and J by 1 base, with 8 bases left in between. CDR3: CASSVLGGNTGELFF. The CDR3 nucleotides are TGTGCCAGCAGCGTACTAGGAGGGAACACCGGGGAGCTGTTTTTT. Supplemented by reference TRBV9 and TRBJ2-2, the full variable domain reads DSGVTQTPKHLITATGQRVTLRCSPRSGDLSVYWYQQSLDQGLQFLIQYYNGEERAKGNILERFSAQQFPDLHSELNLSSLELGDSALYFCASSVLGGNTGELFFGEGSRLTVL.

This clone has just one count. The rearrangement uses TRBV5-4 and TRBJ1-3; 8 bases are shared with TRBD1. CDR1 and CDR2 (germline): SGHNT, YYREEE (reference sequence). V lost 4 bases to trimming and J lost 2 bases; unmatched junction nucleotides: 5. The CDR3 covers 15 residues. For the CDR3, the DNA is TGTGCCAGCAGCCCCGACAGGGGACCTGGAAACACCATATATTTT. This sequence encodes CASSPDRGPGNTIYF.

The chain carries TRBV30 and TRBJ1-6; D not resolved. Germline lookup yields CDR1 GTSNPN and CDR2 SVGIG (reference sequence). The V gene lost 5 bases and the J gene lost 7 bases, with 12 bases spanning the gap. This CDR3 comprises 13 residues. The CDR3 spells CAWRRVRNSPLHF. Written as DNA, the CDR3 is TGTGCCTGGCGGAGGGTCAGGAATTCACCCCTCCACTTT.

For the CDR3, the DNA is TGTGCCAGCAGACCTAACAGGGGGCGCGACCAGCCCCAGCATTTT. Protein: CASRPNRGRDQPQHF. This rearrangement joins TRBV28 to TRBJ1-5; 9 bases fit TRBD1. This CDR3 spans 15 amino acids. With 6 bases clipped from V and 7 bases from J, the junction kept 10 bases outside the gene matches. Looked up from germline, CDR1 is MDHEN and CDR2 is SYDVKM.

Written as DNA, the CDR3 is TGTGCCAGTAGTAGTCTTATCCAGGGGGACTATGGCTACACCTTC. As protein: CASSSLIQGDYGYTF. The rearrangement links TRBV19 to TRBJ1-2; 7 nucleotides align to TRBD1. This CDR3 spans 15 amino acids. V trimming: 4 bases; J trimming: 3 bases; junction bases outside the gene matches: 8. Germline loops: CDR1 LNHDA, CDR2 SQIVND (reference sequence). Complete variable domain (other parts from reference TRBV19 and TRBJ1-2): DGGITQSPKYLFRKEGQNVTLSCEQNLNHDAMYWYRQDPGQGLRLIYYSQIVNDFQKGDIAEGYSVSREKKESFPLTVTSAQKNPTAFYLCASSSLIQGDYGYTFGSGTRLTVV.

The rearrangement uses TRBV6-5 and TRBJ2-7; D might be TRBD2 (5 bases). CDR3 length: 15 residues. Germline V gene data show CDR1 as MNHEY and CDR2 as SVGAGI. V dropped 5 bases and J dropped 3 bases, with 17 bases sitting between them. CDR3 DNA sequence: TGTGCCAGCAGTCGCCGAGGGCTAGCAAACTACGAGCAGTACTTC. Translated: CASSRRGLANYEQYF.

The V gene is TRBV29-1, the J gene TRBJ2-5; 8 nucleotides align to TRBD1. The CDR3 sequence is 12 residues long. Germline V gene data show CDR1 as SQVTM and CDR2 as ANQGSEA. J lost 5 bases, V lost 5 bases, and 4 bases had no gene match. CDR3 amino acids: CSVKQGDETQYF. CDR3 coding DNA: TGCAGCGTTAAACAGGGGGACGAGACCCAGTACTTC.

The J gene is TRBJ2-7, the V gene TRBV30; 10 bases line up with TRBD1. The V gene's germline CDR1 is GTSNPN and CDR2 SVGIG (reference sequence). V was pared by 4 bases and J by 6 bases, with 6 bases of the junction left unmatched. The CDR3 is made up of 13 amino acids. CDR3 residues: CAWKGQGSAEQYF. Written as DNA, the CDR3 is TGTGCCTGGAAGGGACAGGGGTCCGCCGAGCAGTACTTC.

The gene calls are TRBV9 and TRBJ2-5, with 7 nucleotides matching TRBD2. Germline CDR1 is SGDLS and CDR2 is YYNGEE. V trimming: 3 bases; J trimming: 1 base; junction bases outside the gene matches: 6. CDR3 length equals 15 residues. CDR3 in DNA: TGTGCCAGCAGCGCGGGGGGTAGGGTCCAAGAGACCCAGTACTTC. This codes for CASSAGGRVQETQYF.